This T cell receptor (beta chain) was captured in a study of shared clonotypes between healthy human individuals (dated by TCRdb to 2020 to 2021). As for the study more broadly: A few men and a couple of women, aged 18 to 49 years, made up the cohort. For each donor, CD4 naive and CD4 memory were each given three plates, CD8 naive was given two plates, and CD8 memory was given one plate. To estimate repertoire size and how much clonotype sharing occurs between individuals, the study deeply sequenced the blood TCR repertoires of roughly 5 healthy adults. Libraries were prepared and TCR repertoires were sequenced by different laboratories using diverse techniques, in order to increase sequencing depth and limit assay-specific biases. Leukapheresis yielded between about 0.85 and 10 billion PBMCs per donor.

V sheds 5 bases and J sheds 6 bases, leaving 11 bases between their ends. The CDR3, from cysteine to phenylalanine, totals 13 residues. Left in the record is the CDR3 DNA by itself, 39 bases read in frame from the first base. CDR1 and CDR2 are read off the germline V gene (reference sequence) as SEHNR and FQNEAQ. Using the deep immunoSEQ assay, TCR CDR3 regions were amplified from genomic DNA by multiplex PCR. Genomic DNA extracted from each cell subset was distributed evenly over all wells of several immunoSEQ 96-well plates, and each plate served as one replicate. For sorted subsets, each replicate PCR was loaded with around 200 ng genomic DNA, equivalent to 25,000 to 35,000 T cell genomes. The purified libraries were quantified using a Qubit 3.0 fluorometer, sized with a Bioanalyzer 2100, and then quantified again using the KAPA Library Quantification kit. Every immunoSEQ 96-well plate was sequenced on a dedicated single-read 150-cycle Illumina NextSeq 550 flow cell. Per the authors' processing: Because only junctional sequences without quality scores were contained in the immunoSEQ output, filtering matching that applied to full-length reads could not be performed. To assign V/J genes and CDR3, sequences were annotated against IMGT germline references using PyIR, a Python wrapper for IgBLAST v1.9. Reads were removed for weak V/J assignments (E-value above 1e-6), missing CDR3, stop codons, out-of-frame junctions, or ambiguous translated residues. V3J clonotypes were defined by identical inferred V gene, J gene, and CDR3 amino acid sequence. Percentage overlap between repertoires was computed as shared unique clonotypes divided by the size of the smaller repertoire. RTK rarefaction, the Chao1 estimator, and Recon v2.1 estimates of unobserved clonotypes were used to assess repertoire richness. Generation probabilities were computed with OLGA for all TCRbeta clonotypes obtained by the gDNA method from a handful of donors. TCRdb mirrors the immuneACCESS table, restricted to in-frame sequences. Some clones are absent from its copies; in checked studies, under half trace to an unresolved V gene, and the reason for the others is unknown. V and J calls plus clone size are reproduced from that table; the DNA served to infer D and trimming. Present in this sample are about 2 million clones, about 95% of which were seen just once. The top ten clonotypes cover roughly 1.1% of the sample.

Note on this clone: Its binding antigen is unknown. No much larger clone exists at a distance of one base, and base qualities are not known.

CD8 naive samples were obtained by positive selection for CCR7 among CD45RO-negative cells, yielding a CD45RA+CCR7+ population from which TemRA cells were excluded. The donors were healthy, HIV-negative adults who had no recently reported acute infections or vaccinations. All donors were Caucasian adults living in Nashville, Tennessee, USA. After blood collection by leukapheresis, PBMCs were isolated using Ficoll-Histopaque density gradient centrifugation and then cryopreserved in the vapor phase of liquid nitrogen. Analytical flow cytometry was used to check the purity and quantity of every magnetically sorted T cell population. Genomic DNA was isolated from every sorted fraction and measured by UV absorbance on a Nanodrop 2000c. Overall results and qualifications from the work: Sampling was restricted to blood, and TCR repertoires in tissues likely differ from the TCR repertoires found in blood. Estimated clonotype richness was generally larger for naive than for memory subsets. Across a handful of donors, roughly 5.1% of naive CD4, roughly 3.4% of naive CD8, roughly 2.3% of memory CD4, and about 0.4% of memory CD8 clonotypes were shared. Based on pairwise subsampling, the degree of clonotype sharing among donors was expected to be affected by sequencing depth. Incomplete sequencing was indicated by rarefaction of sorted-subset datasets, despite the large sequencing depth. Compared with non-shared clonotypes, the clonotypes found in all four sorted-subset donors had higher generation probabilities. Because the study included only a small number of donors, the genetic and exposure-history diversity represented was limited.

Sequences were obtained from naive CD8+ T cells sorted from blood. Explained via the paper, the cell subset or site label denotes: CD45RA+CCR7+. The clonotype originates from a man aged 18-30 years in good health. The rearrangement combines TRBV7-9 with TRBJ2-1, with a tentative D gene TRBD1 over 6 matching bases. The DNA reads as follows: TGTGCCAGCAGCCCCACAGGGTCCAATGAGCAGTTCTTC. The resulting protein is CASSPTGSNEQFF.